These T cell receptor beta chains were read from a single sample in a study of blood T cell repertoires in COVID-19. Assay: immunoSEQ multiplex PCR; the TCRdb copy retains only in-frame clones and omits some. This table has 390,000 or so clones, around nine tenths appearing once. The sequenced sample consisted of PBMCs or T cells enriched from blood (not recorded which). The origin of the receptors is a woman aged 45-60 years who had recovered from COVID-19. The CDR3 runs from the conserved cysteine through the conserved F or W. The order of the fields is V gene, J gene, D gene, CDR3 protein, CDR3 DNA. D genes are given only for firm matches.

v_gene: TRBV2; j_gene: TRBJ2-7; d_gene: TRBD1; CDR3aa: CASRLEPQTGSTYEQYF; CDR3nt: TGTGCCAGCCGCCTCGAGCCCCAGACAGGGTCAACCTACGAGCAGTACTTC
v_gene: TRBV29-1; j_gene: TRBJ1-3; d_gene: -; CDR3aa: CSVEAGVGAITIYF; CDR3nt: TGCAGCGTTGAGGCCGGGGTCGGAGCGATCACCATATATTTT
v_gene: TRBV7-2; j_gene: TRBJ1-2; d_gene: -; CDR3aa: CASSTQGSYGYTF; CDR3nt: TGTGCCAGCAGCACACAGGGTAGCTATGGCTACACCTTC
v_gene: TRBV7-2; j_gene: TRBJ1-4; d_gene: -; CDR3aa: CASSSTRRVNEKLFF; CDR3nt: TGTGCCAGCAGCTCGACGCGCAGGGTCAACGAAAAACTGTTTTTT
v_gene: TRBV7-9; j_gene: TRBJ2-7; d_gene: -; CDR3aa: CASGTWETGSYEQYF; CDR3nt: TGTGCCAGCGGAACTTGGGAGACGGGTTCCTACGAGCAGTACTTC
v_gene: TRBV7-3; j_gene: TRBJ1-3; d_gene: -; CDR3aa: CASSTQGSPGNTIYF; CDR3nt: TGTGCCAGCAGCACCCAGGGGTCCCCGGGAAACACCATATATTTT
v_gene: TRBV6-5; j_gene: TRBJ2-3; d_gene: TRBD1; CDR3aa: CASIEGTGADTQYF; CDR3nt: TGTGCCAGCATCGAGGGGACAGGGGCAGATACGCAGTATTTT
v_gene: TRBV2; j_gene: TRBJ1-2; d_gene: -; CDR3aa: CASSRTVGYGYTF; CDR3nt: TGTGCCAGCAGTCGGACAGTTGGCTATGGCTACACCTTC
v_gene: TRBV4-3; j_gene: TRBJ2-1; d_gene: -; CDR3aa: CASSQGPAGGNTAQFF; CDR3nt: TGCGCCAGCAGCCAAGGGCCAGCGGGTGGCAACACTGCGCAGTTCTTC
v_gene: TRBV6-5; j_gene: TRBJ1-5; d_gene: -; CDR3aa: CASKAGSSNQPQHF; CDR3nt: TGTGCCAGTAAGGCAGGATCTAGCAATCAGCCCCAGCATTTT
v_gene: TRBV2; j_gene: TRBJ2-7; d_gene: TRBD1; CDR3aa: CASHLSLDRGDYSYEQYF; CDR3nt: TGTGCCAGCCACCTTAGCTTGGACAGGGGCGACTATTCCTACGAGCAGTACTTC